The rows below give T cell receptor beta chains drawn from one sample of a study of OX40 agonist ivuxolimab in advanced cancers. Clones were read by immunoSEQ multiplex PCR, and TCRdb kept only the in-frame ones, dropping some. This table holds tens of thousands of clones, more than 75% found once. The sample in question was CD4+ or CD8+ T cells sorted from blood, obtained in a trial of the OX40 agonist ivuxolimab. The receptor source for this set is an adult with an advanced solid tumor such as melanoma, head and neck, liver or kidney cancer. Each CDR3 is given with its conserved first and last residue. Each record gives: clone size, V gene, D gene, CDR3 length, J gene, CDR3 protein, CDR3 DNA. The D gene is left open where the match is weak. Rows may omit the clone size; those that give it use once, few, many or a size class.

clone size: -
V gene: TRBV5-6
D gene: TRBD1
CDR3 length: 16
J gene: TRBJ1-3
CDR3 protein: CASSLPPQGPGNTIYF
CDR3 DNA: TGTGCCAGCAGCTTGCCACCACAGGGGCCCGGAAACACCATATATTTT

clone size: -
V gene: TRBV4-1
D gene: -
CDR3 length: 15
J gene: TRBJ2-2
CDR3 protein: CASSYSRGGAGELFF
CDR3 DNA: TGCGCCAGCAGCTACTCCCGAGGAGGGGCCGGGGAGCTGTTTTTT

clone size: -
V gene: TRBV27
D gene: -
CDR3 length: 13
J gene: TRBJ2-7
CDR3 protein: CASSLFPSYEQYF
CDR3 DNA: TGTGCCAGCAGTTTATTCCCCTCCTACGAGCAGTACTTC

clone size: few
V gene: TRBV6-5
D gene: -
CDR3 length: 12
J gene: TRBJ1-1
CDR3 protein: CASSYSGNEAFF
CDR3 DNA: TGTGCCAGCAGTTACTCGGGGAATGAAGCTTTCTTT

clone size: -
V gene: TRBV6-5
D gene: -
CDR3 length: 12
J gene: TRBJ1-2
CDR3 protein: CASVGDNYGYTF
CDR3 DNA: TGTGCCAGCGTCGGCGATAACTATGGCTACACCTTC

clone size: -
V gene: TRBV19
D gene: -
CDR3 length: 18
J gene: TRBJ2-2
CDR3 protein: CASSMIVGGPIHDGELFF
CDR3 DNA: TGTGCCAGTAGTATGATAGTGGGGGGCCCCATCCACGACGGGGAGCTGTTTTTT

clone size: -
V gene: TRBV5-6
D gene: TRBD2
CDR3 length: 13
J gene: TRBJ2-1
CDR3 protein: CATQRGNFNEQFF
CDR3 DNA: TGTGCCACTCAGCGGGGGAACTTCAATGAGCAGTTCTTC

clone size: -
V gene: TRBV5-8
D gene: -
CDR3 length: 11
J gene: TRBJ2-5
CDR3 protein: CASITRGTQYF
CDR3 DNA: TGTGCCAGCATCACAAGGGGGACCCAGTACTTC

clone size: once
V gene: TRBV13
D gene: TRBD1
CDR3 length: 18
J gene: TRBJ1-2
CDR3 protein: CASSFQQGALLINYGYTF
CDR3 DNA: TGTGCCAGCAGCTTTCAGCAGGGGGCCCTGCTTATAAACTATGGCTACACCTTC

clone size: -
V gene: TRBV7-8
D gene: TRBD2
CDR3 length: 16
J gene: TRBJ2-2
CDR3 protein: CASSLGGGPNTGELFF
CDR3 DNA: TGTGCCAGCAGCTTGGGCGGGGGGCCGAACACCGGGGAGCTGTTTTTT